The clone carrying this T cell receptor beta chain was picked up a small number of times. Time point reported: blood at routine non-recurrence follow-up after resection. No cells were sorted before sequencing. The whole RNA sequenced was extracted from tumor, nontumor lung or frozen PBMC. TCRdb used MiXCR to reprocess the 5' RACE reads, holding one entry per CDR3 protein. Counted here are fewer than 150,000 distinct CDR3 sequences, 11% occurring once; the ten biggest clones make up 20% to 25%. The entry originates in a study of spatial heterogeneity in lung cancer. The V end was cut by 2 bases, the J end by 6 bases, with 14 bases between. The CDR3 covers 14 residues.

The starting material was PBMCs, obtained at follow-up. This TCR was recovered from a female donor with early-stage non-small cell lung cancer. The gene calls are TRBV12-3 or TRBV12-4 and TRBJ2-7; D uncertain. Here the CDR3 DNA reads TGTGCCAGCAGTTTACGCTCCCCTCCCTCCGAGCAGTACTTC. This codes for CASSLRSPPSEQYF.